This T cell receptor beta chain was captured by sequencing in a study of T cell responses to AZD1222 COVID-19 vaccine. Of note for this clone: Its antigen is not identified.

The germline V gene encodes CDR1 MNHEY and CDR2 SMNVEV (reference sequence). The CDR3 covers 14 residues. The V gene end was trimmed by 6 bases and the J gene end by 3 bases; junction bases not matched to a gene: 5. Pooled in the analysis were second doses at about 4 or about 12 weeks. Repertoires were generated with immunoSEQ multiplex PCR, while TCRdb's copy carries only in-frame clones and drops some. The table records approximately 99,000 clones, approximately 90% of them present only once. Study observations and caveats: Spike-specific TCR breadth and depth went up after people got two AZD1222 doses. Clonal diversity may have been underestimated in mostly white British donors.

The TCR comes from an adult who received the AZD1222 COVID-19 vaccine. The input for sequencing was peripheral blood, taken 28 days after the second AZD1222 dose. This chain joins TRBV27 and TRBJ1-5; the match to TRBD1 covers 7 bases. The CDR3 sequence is CASSAGQNNQPQHF. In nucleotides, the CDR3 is TGTGCCAGCAGCGCGGGACAGAACAATCAGCCCCAGCATTTT.